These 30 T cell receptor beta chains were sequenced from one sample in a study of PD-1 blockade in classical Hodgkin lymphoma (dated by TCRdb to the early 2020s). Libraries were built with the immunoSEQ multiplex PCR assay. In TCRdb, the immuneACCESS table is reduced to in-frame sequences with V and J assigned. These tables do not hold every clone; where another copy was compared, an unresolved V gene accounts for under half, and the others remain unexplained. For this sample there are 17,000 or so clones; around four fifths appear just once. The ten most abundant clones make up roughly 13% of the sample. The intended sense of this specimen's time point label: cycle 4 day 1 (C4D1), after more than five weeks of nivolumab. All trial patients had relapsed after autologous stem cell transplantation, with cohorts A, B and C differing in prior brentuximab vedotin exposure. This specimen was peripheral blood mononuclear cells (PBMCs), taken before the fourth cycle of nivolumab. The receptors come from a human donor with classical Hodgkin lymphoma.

DNA for the CDR3: TGTGCCAGCAGTGAAACAGGCCCGTATGGCTACACCTTC. Its protein product is CASSETGPYGYTF. The rearrangement uses TRBV6-1 and TRBJ1-2; maybe TRBD1 (5 bases). Germline-derived CDR1 and CDR2 are MNHNS and SASEGT. The CDR3 contains 13 residues. Trimming cost V 2 bases and J 5 bases, with 9 bases left between them.

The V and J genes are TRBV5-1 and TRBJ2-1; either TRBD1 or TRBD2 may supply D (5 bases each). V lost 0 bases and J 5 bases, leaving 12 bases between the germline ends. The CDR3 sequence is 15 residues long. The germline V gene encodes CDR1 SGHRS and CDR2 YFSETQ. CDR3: CASSLAGTPDNEQFF. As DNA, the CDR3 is TGCGCCAGCAGCTTGGCCGGGACGCCTGACAATGAGCAGTTCTTC.

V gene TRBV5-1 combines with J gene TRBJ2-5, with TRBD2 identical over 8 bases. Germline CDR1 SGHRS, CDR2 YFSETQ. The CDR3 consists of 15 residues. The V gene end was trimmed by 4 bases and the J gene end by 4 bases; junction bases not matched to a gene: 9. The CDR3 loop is CASSVSGGRGETQYF. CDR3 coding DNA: TGCGCCAGCAGCGTGAGCGGGGGACGGGGAGAGACCCAGTACTTC.

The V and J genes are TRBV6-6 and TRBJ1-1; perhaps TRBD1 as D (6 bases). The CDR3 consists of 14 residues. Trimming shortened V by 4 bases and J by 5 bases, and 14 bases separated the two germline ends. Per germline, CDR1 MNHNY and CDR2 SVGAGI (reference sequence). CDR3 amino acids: CASSSPGGGTEAFF. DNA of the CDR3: TGTGCCAGCAGTTCCCCGGGAGGGGGAACTGAAGCTTTCTTT.

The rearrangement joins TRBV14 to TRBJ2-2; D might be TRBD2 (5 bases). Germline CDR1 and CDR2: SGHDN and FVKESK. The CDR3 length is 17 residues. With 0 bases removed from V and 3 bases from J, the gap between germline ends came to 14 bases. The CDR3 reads CASSQDPRDTYTGELFF. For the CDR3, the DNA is TGTGCCAGCAGCCAAGATCCCCGGGATACTTACACCGGGGAGCTGTTTTTT.

The DNA of the CDR3 is TGCGCCAGCAGCCAACCTGGGACCTCCGGGTACTATGGCTACACCTTC. It specifies CASSQPGTSGYYGYTF. This chain joins TRBV4-1 and TRBJ1-2; D might be TRBD1 (5 bases). The V gene lost 2 bases and the J gene lost 3 bases, with 16 bases spanning the gap. CDR1 is MGHRA and CDR2 is YSYEKL in the germline V gene. The CDR3 is made up of 16 amino acids.

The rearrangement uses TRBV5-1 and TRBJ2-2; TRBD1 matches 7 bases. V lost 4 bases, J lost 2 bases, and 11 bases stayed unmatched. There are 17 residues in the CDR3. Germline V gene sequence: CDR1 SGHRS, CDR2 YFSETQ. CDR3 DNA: TGCGCCAGCAGCCCCACGGGACAGACGGCAAACACCGGGGAGCTGTTTTTT. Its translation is CASSPTGQTANTGELFF. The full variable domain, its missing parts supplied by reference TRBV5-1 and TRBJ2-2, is KAGVTQTPRYLIKTRGQQVTLSCSPISGHRSVSWYQQTPGQGLQFLFEYFSETQRNKGNFPGRFSGRQFSNSRSEMNVSTLELGDSALYLCASSPTGQTANTGELFFGEGSRLTVL.

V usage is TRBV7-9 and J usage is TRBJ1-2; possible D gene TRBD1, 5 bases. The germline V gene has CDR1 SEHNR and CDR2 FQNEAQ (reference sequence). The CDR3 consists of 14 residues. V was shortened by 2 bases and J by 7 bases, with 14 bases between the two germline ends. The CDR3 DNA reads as TGTGCCAGCAGCTTATTATTGTTGGGGGGTGGCTACACCTTC. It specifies CASSLLLLGGGYTF.

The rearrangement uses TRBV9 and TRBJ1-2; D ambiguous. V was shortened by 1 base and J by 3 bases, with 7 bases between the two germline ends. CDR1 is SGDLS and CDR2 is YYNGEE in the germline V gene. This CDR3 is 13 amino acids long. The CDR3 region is CASSVFQDYGYTF. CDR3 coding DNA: TGTGCCAGCAGCGTATTTCAGGACTATGGCTACACCTTC.

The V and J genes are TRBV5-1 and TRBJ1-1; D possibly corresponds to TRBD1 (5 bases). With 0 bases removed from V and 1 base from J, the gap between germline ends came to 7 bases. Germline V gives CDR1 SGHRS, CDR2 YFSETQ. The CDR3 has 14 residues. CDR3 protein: CASSLAGTNTEAFF. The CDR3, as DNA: TGCGCCAGCAGCTTGGCCGGGACGAACACTGAAGCTTTCTTT.

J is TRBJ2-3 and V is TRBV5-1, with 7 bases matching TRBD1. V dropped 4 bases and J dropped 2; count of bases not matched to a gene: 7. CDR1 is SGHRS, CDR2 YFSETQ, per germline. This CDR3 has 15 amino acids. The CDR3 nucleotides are TGCGCCAGCAGCACAGTGGGACAGCCCACAGATACGCAGTATTTT. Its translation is CASSTVGQPTDTQYF.

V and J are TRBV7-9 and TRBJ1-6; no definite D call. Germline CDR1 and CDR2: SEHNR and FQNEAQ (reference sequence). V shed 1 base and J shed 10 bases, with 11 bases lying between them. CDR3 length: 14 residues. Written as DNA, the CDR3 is TGTGCCAGCAGCTTAGACACTGGTGGGTCACCCCTCCACTTT. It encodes CASSLDTGGSPLHF.

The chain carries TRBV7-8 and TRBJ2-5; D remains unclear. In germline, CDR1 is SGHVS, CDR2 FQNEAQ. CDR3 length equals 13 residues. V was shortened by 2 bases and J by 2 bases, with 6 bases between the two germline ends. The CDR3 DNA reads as TGTGCCAGCAGCTTATCGGGTCAAGAGACCCAGTACTTC. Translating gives CASSLSGQETQYF.

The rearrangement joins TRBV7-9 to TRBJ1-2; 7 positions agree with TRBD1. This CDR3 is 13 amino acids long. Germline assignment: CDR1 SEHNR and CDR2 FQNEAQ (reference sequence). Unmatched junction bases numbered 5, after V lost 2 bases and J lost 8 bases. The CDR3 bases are TGTGCCAGCAGCTTATCAGGGGGGAGCGGCTACACCTTC. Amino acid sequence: CASSLSGGSGYTF.

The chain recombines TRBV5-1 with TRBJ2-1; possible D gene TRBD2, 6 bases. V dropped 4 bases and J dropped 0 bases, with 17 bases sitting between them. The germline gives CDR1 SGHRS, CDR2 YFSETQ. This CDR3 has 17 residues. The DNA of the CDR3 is TGCGCCAGCAGCCCGCCGGCTAGCGCGAGCTCCTACAATGAGCAGTTCTTC. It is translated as CASSPPASASSYNEQFF.

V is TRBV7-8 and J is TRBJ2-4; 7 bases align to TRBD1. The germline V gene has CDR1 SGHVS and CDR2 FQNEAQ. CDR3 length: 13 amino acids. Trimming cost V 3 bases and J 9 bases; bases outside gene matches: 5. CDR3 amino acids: CASSLNRGGIQYF. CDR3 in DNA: TGTGCCAGCAGCTTGAACAGGGGCGGCATTCAGTACTTC.

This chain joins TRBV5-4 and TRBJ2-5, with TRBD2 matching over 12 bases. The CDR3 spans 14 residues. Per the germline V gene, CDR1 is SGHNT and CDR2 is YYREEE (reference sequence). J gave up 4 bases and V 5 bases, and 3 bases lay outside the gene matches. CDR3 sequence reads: CASRSSGGAETQYF. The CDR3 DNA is TGTGCCAGCAGATCTAGCGGGGGGGCAGAGACCCAGTACTTC.

CDR3 amino acids: CASSFVAGELFF. CDR3 nucleotides: TGCGCCAGCAGCTTTGTAGCGGGGGAGCTGTTTTTT. V gene TRBV5-1 combines with J gene TRBJ2-2; a possible D gene is TRBD2 (5 bases). V was clipped by 2 bases and J by 8 bases, with 7 bases between them. The CDR3 consists of 12 residues. CDR1 and CDR2 (germline): SGHRS, YFSETQ.

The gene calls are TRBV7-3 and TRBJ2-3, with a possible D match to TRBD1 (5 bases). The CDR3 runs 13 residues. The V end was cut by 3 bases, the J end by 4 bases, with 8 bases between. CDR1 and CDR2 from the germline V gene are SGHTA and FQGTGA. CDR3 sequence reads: CASSFDSPDTQYF. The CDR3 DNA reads TGTGCCAGCAGCTTCGACAGCCCAGATACGCAGTATTTT. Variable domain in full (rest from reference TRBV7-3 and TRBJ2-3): GAGVSQTPSNKVTEKGKYVELRCDPISGHTALYWYRQSLGQGPEFLIYFQGTGAADDSGLPNDRFFAVRPEGSVSTLKIQRTERGDSAVYLCASSFDSPDTQYFGPGTRLTVL.

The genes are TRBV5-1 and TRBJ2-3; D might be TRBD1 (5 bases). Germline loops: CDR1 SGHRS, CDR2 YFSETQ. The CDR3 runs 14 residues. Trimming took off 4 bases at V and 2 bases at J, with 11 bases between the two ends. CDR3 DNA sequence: TGCGCCAGCAGCCTCAGGGCGCACACAGATACGCAGTATTTT. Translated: CASSLRAHTDTQYF.

CDR3 protein: CASRRGLRDPNSPLHF. The CDR3, as DNA: TGTGCCAGCAGGAGGGGGTTGAGGGATCCAAATTCACCCCTCCACTTT. The chain carries TRBV21-1 and TRBJ1-6; whether TRBD1, the table's D call, matches the DNA was not checked. TRBV21-1 is deemed a pseudogene. The CDR3 is 16 amino acids.

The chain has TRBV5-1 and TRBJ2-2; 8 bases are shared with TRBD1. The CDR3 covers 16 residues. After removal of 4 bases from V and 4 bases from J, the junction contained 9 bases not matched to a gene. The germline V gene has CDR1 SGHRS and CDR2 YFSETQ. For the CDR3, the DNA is TGCGCCAGCAGCGCTGGACAGGGTTTGCGCACCGGGGAGCTGTTTTTT. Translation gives CASSAGQGLRTGELFF. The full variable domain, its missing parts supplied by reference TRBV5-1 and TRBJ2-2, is KAGVTQTPRYLIKTRGQQVTLSCSPISGHRSVSWYQQTPGQGLQFLFEYFSETQRNKGNFPGRFSGRQFSNSRSEMNVSTLELGDSALYLCASSAGQGLRTGELFFGEGSRLTVL.

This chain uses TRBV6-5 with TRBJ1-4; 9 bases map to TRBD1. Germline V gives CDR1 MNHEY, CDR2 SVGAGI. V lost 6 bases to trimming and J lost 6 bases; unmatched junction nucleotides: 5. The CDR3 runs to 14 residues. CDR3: CASRSRTGDEKLFF. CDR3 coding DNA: TGTGCCAGCAGGAGCCGGACAGGGGATGAAAAACTGTTTTTT.

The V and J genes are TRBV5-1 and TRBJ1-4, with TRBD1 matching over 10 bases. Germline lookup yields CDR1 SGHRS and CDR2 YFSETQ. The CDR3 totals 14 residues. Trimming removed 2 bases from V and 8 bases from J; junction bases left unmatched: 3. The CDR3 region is CASSFGQGDEKLFF. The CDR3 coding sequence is TGCGCCAGCAGCTTTGGACAGGGGGACGAAAAACTGTTTTTT.

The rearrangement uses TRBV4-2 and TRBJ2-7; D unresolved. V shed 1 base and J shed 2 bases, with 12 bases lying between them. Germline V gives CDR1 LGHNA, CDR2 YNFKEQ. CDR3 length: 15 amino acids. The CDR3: CASSQGVASPYEQYF. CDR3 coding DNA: TGTGCCAGCAGCCAAGGAGTAGCTTCCCCCTACGAGCAGTACTTC.

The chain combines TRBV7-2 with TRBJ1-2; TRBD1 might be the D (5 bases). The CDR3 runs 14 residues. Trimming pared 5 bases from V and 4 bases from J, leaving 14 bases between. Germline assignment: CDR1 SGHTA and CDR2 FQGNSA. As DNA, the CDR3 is TGTGCCAGCAGCCTCCTCCAGGGTTCCTATGGCTACACCTTC. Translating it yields CASSLLQGSYGYTF.

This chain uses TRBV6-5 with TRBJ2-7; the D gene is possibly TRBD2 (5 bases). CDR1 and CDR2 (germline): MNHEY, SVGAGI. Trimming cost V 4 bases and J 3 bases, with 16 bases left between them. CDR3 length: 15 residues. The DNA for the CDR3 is TGTGCCAGCAGTTCCTGGGGAACCGGGGACTACGAGCAGTACTTC. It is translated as CASSSWGTGDYEQYF.

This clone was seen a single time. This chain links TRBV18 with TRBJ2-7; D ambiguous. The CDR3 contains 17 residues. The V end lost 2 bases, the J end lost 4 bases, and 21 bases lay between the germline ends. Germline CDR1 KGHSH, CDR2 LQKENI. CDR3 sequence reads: CASSPTGATDSYYEQYF. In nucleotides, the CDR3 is TGTGCCAGCTCACCAACGGGCGCAACCGACTCTTATTACGAGCAGTACTTC.

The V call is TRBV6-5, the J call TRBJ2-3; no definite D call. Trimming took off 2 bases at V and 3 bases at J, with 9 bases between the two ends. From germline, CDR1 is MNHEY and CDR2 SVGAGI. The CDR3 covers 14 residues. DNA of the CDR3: TGTGCCAGCAGTTACCAGCAGTGGACAGATACGCAGTATTTT. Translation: CASSYQQWTDTQYF.

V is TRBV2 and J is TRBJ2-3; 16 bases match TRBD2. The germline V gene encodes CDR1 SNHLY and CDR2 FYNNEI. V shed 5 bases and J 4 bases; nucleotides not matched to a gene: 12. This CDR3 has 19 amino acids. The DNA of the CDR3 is TGTGCCAGCAGTCCCGCCCTGGGACTAGCGGGGGGGCGCGCAGATACGCAGTATTTT. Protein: CASSPALGLAGGRADTQYF.